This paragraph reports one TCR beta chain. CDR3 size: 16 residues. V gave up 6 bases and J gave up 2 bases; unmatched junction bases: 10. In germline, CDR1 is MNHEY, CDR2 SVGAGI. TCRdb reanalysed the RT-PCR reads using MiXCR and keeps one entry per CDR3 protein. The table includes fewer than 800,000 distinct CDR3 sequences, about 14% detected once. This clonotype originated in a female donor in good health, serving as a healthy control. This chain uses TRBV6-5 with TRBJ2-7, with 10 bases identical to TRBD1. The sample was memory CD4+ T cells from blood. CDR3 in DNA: TGTGCCAGCAGGAAACAGCCGGGACAGGGGACCTACGAGCAGTACTTC. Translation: CASRKQPGQGTYEQYF.